Listed here is a single T cell receptor (beta chain). Its cognate antigen is unknown. Using immunoSEQ multiplex PCR, the repertoire was profiled, and TCRdb retains in-frame clones only, with some absent. Of 46,000 or so clones listed, approximately 80% were seen once; the top ten hold around 47%. The data originate from a study of Ad26.COV2.S vaccination and SARS-CoV-2 variants. V was cut by 1 base and J by 7 bases, with 13 bases left in between. Germline CDR1 is SNHLY and CDR2 is FYNNEI. CDR3 length: 15 amino acids. Study findings and constraints: Responses of spike-specific T cells (both CD8+ and CD4+) reportedly showed substantial breadth after vaccination.

This TCR derives from a human donor who had recovered from COVID-19. V and J are TRBV2 and TRBJ1-4; possible D gene TRBD1, 6 bases. The specimen comprised peripheral blood, sampled after recovery from COVID-19. The CDR3 loop reads CASSEGTVVSEKLFF. The DNA of the CDR3 is TGTGCCAGCAGTGAAGGGACAGTGGTTTCTGAAAAACTGTTTTTT.